The source of this T cell receptor beta chain is a study of human T cells and chemical hapten exposure. Study-wide context: It was small differences in pooled library volume that mainly caused per-sample TCR yields to vary.

TCRdb fed the RACE reads into MiXCR, producing one record per CDR3 protein. The table includes some 100,000 distinct CDR3 sequences, 9% to 9.5% detected once. V lost 4 bases and J 0 bases, leaving 15 bases between the germline ends. The CDR3 loop spans 16 amino acids. The germline gives CDR1 SGHRS, CDR2 YFSETQ. Time point indicated: patch test 2, 6 weeks after DPC sensitization. This sample's treatment: therapeutic diphenylcyclopropenone sensitization with weekly scalp DPC. Unfractionated whole blood was the source from which total RNA was extracted. The sequence came from a woman aged 40-49 years with alopecia areata. Some clones in this sample may be carry-over from other donors' samples. This chain joins TRBV5-1 and TRBJ2-3; D remains unclear. The input for sequencing was whole blood, taken in connection with sensitization to the hapten diphenylcyclopropenone (DPC). CDR3 region: CASSPDPNPSTDTQYF. CDR3 bases: TGCGCCAGCAGCCCGGATCCGAACCCTAGCACAGATACGCAGTATTTT.